A single sample is the source of the 32 T cell receptor beta chains below, sequenced in a study of cytomegalovirus exposure and HLA in healthy donors. PCR used 60 Vbeta primers and 13 Jbeta primers. Clones were sequenced by immunoSEQ multiplex PCR, and TCRdb holds only the in-frame ones, with some missing. The repertoire has under 150,000 clones, 70% to 85% of them found once; the top ten carry around 2.6%. Specimen: PBMCs. These receptors were collected from a male donor in good health and CMV-seronegative.

The V call is TRBV28, the J call TRBJ2-7, with a tentative D call TRBD2 (6 bases). Germline V CDR1 and CDR2: MDHEN, SYDVKM. This CDR3 region has 15 residues. Trimming pared 3 bases from V and 2 bases from J, leaving 14 bases between. The CDR3 sequence is CASSLGGRPTYEQYF. The DNA for the CDR3 is TGTGCCAGCAGTTTGGGGGGTCGGCCGACCTACGAGCAGTACTTC. Drawing the rest from reference TRBV28 and TRBJ2-7, the complete variable domain is DVKVTQSSRYLVKRTGEKVFLECVQDMDHENMFWYRQDPGLGLRLIYFSYDVKMKEKGDIPEGYSVSREKKERFSLILESASTNQTSMYLCASSLGGRPTYEQYFGPGTRLTVT.

The chain is built from TRBV5-6 and TRBJ1-2; D is unclear. The ends were cut back, 0 bases at V and 5 bases at J, with 5 bases in the middle. Germline V CDR1 and CDR2: SGHDT, YYEEEE. The CDR3 is 12 residues long. CDR3 protein: CASSLAIYGYTF. In nucleotides, the CDR3 is TGTGCCAGCAGCTTGGCCATTTATGGCTACACCTTC. Full variable domain (outside the CDR3, taken from reference TRBV5-6 and TRBJ1-2): DAGVTQSPTHLIKTRGQQVTLRCSPKSGHDTVSWYQQALGQGPQFIFQYYEEEERQRGNFPDRFSGHQFPNYSSELNVNALLLGDSALYLCASSLAIYGYTFGSGTRLTVV.

This clone occurred once. This chain uses TRBV30 with TRBJ1-2; 7 bases agree with TRBD1. CDR3 length equals 13 residues. With V trimmed by 3 bases and J by 4 bases, 5 bases remained unmatched. Per germline, CDR1 GTSNPN and CDR2 SVGIG (reference sequence). The CDR3 is CAWSDGTVYGYTF. CDR3 DNA: TGTGCCTGGAGCGACGGGACAGTCTATGGCTACACCTTC.

The chain links TRBV18 to TRBJ2-1, with TRBD2 identical over 7 bases. This CDR3 is built from 12 residues. Germline assignment: CDR1 KGHSH and CDR2 LQKENI. The ends lost 2 bases at V and 12 bases at J; junction bases unmatched: 4. CDR3 coding DNA: TGTGCCAGCTCACCAAAGGGGAGGGGGCAGTTCTTC. Translation gives CASSPKGRGQFF.

Here the CDR3 reads CASSLGAARSEQFF. Written as DNA, the CDR3 is TGTGCCAGCAGCTTAGGTGCAGCGAGATCAGAGCAGTTCTTC. The chain joins TRBV7-2 to TRBJ2-1; D unclear. The length of the CDR3 is 14 residues. V gave up 1 base and J gave up 10 bases, with 14 bases separating them. CDR1 is SGHTA and CDR2 is FQGNSA in the germline V gene.

The genes are TRBV4-1 and TRBJ1-4; D uncertain. There are 13 residues in the CDR3. V gave up 3 bases and J gave up 4 bases, with 6 bases separating them. Per the germline V gene, CDR1 is MGHRA and CDR2 is YSYEKL. The CDR3, as DNA: TGCGCCAGCAGCCAGCAGATTAATGAAAAACTGTTTTTT. This sequence encodes CASSQQINEKLFF.

The chain couples TRBV6-1 to TRBJ2-2; no clear D gene. CDR3 size: 13 residues. V shed 7 bases and J shed 2 bases, with 8 bases lying between them. CDR1 is MNHNS, CDR2 SASEGT, per germline. CDR3 nucleotide sequence: TGTGCCAGCAATGGGCCCAACACCGGGGAGCTGTTTTTT. This encodes CASNGPNTGELFF.

The chain links TRBV4-3 to TRBJ2-1; 10 nucleotides line up with TRBD2. This CDR3 region has 16 residues. V was pared by 4 bases and J by 7 bases, with 10 bases of the junction left unmatched. The germline V gene has CDR1 LGHNA and CDR2 YSLEER. The CDR3 bases are TGCGCCAGCAGCCTCATAGCGGGAGGAACCGGGAATGAGCAGTTCTTC. This gives the protein CASSLIAGGTGNEQFF.

V usage is TRBV10-1 and J usage is TRBJ2-7; the D gene is possibly TRBD1 (6 bases). CDR3 size: 14 residues. Germline V gives CDR1 WNHNN, CDR2 SYGVQD (reference sequence). The V end was cut by 5 bases, the J end by 0 bases, with 11 bases between. The CDR3, as DNA: TGCGCCAGCAGTAGCAGGACAGACTCCTACGAGCAGTACTTC. It yields the protein CASSSRTDSYEQYF.

The genes are TRBV6-5 and TRBJ2-7; maybe TRBD1 (5 bases). Germline V gene data show CDR1 as MNHEY and CDR2 as SVGAGI. This CDR3 has 16 residues. Trimming left V 2 bases short and J 2 bases short, with 16 bases between. The CDR3: CASSYDSGGRAYEQYF. The CDR3 region has the DNA TGTGCCAGCAGTTACGATTCCGGCGGCAGGGCCTACGAGCAGTACTTC.

The gene calls are TRBV4-1 and TRBJ2-7; 8 bases match TRBD2. CDR1 and CDR2 from the germline V gene are MGHRA and YSYEKL. CDR3 size: 15 residues. With V trimmed by 1 base and J by 2 bases, 4 bases remained unmatched. The CDR3 loop reads CASSQGWGLAYEQYF. CDR3 DNA sequence: TGCGCCAGCAGCCAAGGCTGGGGACTAGCCTACGAGCAGTACTTC.

Of note for this clone: Compared with germline, one end of the junction differs, possibly owing to a read error. This chain connects TRBV29-1 to TRBJ2-7; 7 positions agree with TRBD1. The CDR3 consists of 14 residues. Germline V gene data show CDR1 as SQVTM and CDR2 as ANQGSEA. The chain's CDR3 is CSVEDGDSTYERYF. As DNA, the CDR3 is TGCAGCGTTGAAGATGGGGACAGTACCTACGAGCGGTACTTC.

V usage is TRBV27 and J usage is TRBJ2-3; TRBD2 agrees at 7 bases. Germline loops: CDR1 MNHEY, CDR2 SMNVEV (reference sequence). The CDR3 length is 18 residues. J was trimmed by 4 bases and V by 1 base; bases with no gene match: 14. The CDR3 DNA reads TGTGCCAGCAGTTTATTTCCCCCGAGAGCGGGATTGCCAGATACGCAGTATTTT. Protein: CASSLFPPRAGLPDTQYF.

The V call is TRBV7-6, the J call TRBJ2-7, with D perhaps TRBD2 (6 bases). CDR1 and CDR2 from the germline V gene are SGHVS and FNYEAQ. Trimming took 5 bases from V and 3 from J, leaving 11 bases between them. This CDR3 is 13 amino acids long. CDR3 in amino acids: CASSNAGGYEQYF. The CDR3 bases are TGTGCCAGCAGCAATGCCGGGGGCTACGAGCAGTACTTC.

This clone showed up just once. J is TRBJ2-2 and V is TRBV5-4, with 10 positions matching TRBD2. V trimming: 4 bases; J trimming: 6 bases; junction bases outside the gene matches: 6. CDR1 SGHNT and CDR2 YYREEE come from the germline V gene (reference sequence). The CDR3 sequence is 15 residues long. This chain's CDR3 is CASSPSGRGSGELFF. The CDR3 region has the DNA TGTGCCAGCAGCCCTAGCGGGAGAGGGTCCGGGGAGCTGTTTTTT.

This chain connects TRBV6-1 to TRBJ2-7; D is uncertain. The CDR3 spans 14 residues. Trimming stripped 2 bases from V and 3 bases from J, with 11 bases between. Germline CDR1 is MNHNS and CDR2 is SASEGT. The CDR3 spells CASSEPRLSYEQYF. CDR3 in DNA: TGTGCCAGCAGTGAACCCCGGTTGAGCTACGAGCAGTACTTC.

The rearrangement links TRBV7-9 to TRBJ1-4, with a possible D match to TRBD1 (5 bases). The V end lost 6 bases, the J end lost 6 bases, and 8 bases lay between the germline ends. Germline CDR1 reads SEHNR; CDR2 reads FQNEAQ (reference sequence). The CDR3 sequence is 12 residues long. This CDR3 reads CASRSRDEKLFF. CDR3 nucleotides: TGTGCCAGCAGGAGCAGGGATGAAAAACTGTTTTTT.

This rearrangement joins TRBV11-3 to TRBJ2-1; perhaps TRBD2 as D (6 bases). The CDR3 loop spans 14 amino acids. V shed 4 bases and J shed 6 bases, with 13 bases lying between them. CDR1 SGHNT and CDR2 YENEEA come from the germline V gene. This chain's CDR3 is CASSSRGGSNEQFF. The CDR3 coding sequence is TGTGCCAGCAGCTCCCGAGGAGGGAGCAATGAGCAGTTCTTC.

This clone showed up just a few times. This sequence joins TRBV29-1 and TRBJ2-1, with 8 bases matching TRBD2. The V and J ends lost 6 bases and 15 bases, in that order; junction bases with no gene match: 13. The length of the CDR3 is 12 residues. CDR1 and CDR2 from the germline V gene are SQVTM and ANQGSEA. CDR3 nucleotide sequence: TGCAGCGTCCGTCCCGCAGCGGGAGAAGGGTTCTTC. Its protein is CSVRPAAGEGFF.

The chain is built from TRBV15 and TRBJ2-5, with D possibly being TRBD2 (6 bases). The CDR3 is 15 amino acids. From germline, CDR1 is LNHNV and CDR2 YYDKDF (reference sequence). V was pared by 5 bases and J by 5 bases, with 18 bases between. The CDR3 reads CATSANSAGTETQYF. The DNA for the CDR3 is TGTGCCACCAGCGCCAATTCGGCAGGGACTGAGACCCAGTACTTC.

This clone was counted a single time. This sequence joins TRBV7-9 and TRBJ2-5; 11 bases match TRBD1. The germline V gene encodes CDR1 SEHNR and CDR2 FQNEAQ (reference sequence). This CDR3 contains 16 residues. The J segment lost 2 bases and the V segment lost 3 bases, leaving 5 bases of the junction unmatched. The CDR3 region is CASSFGGTGGQETQYF. In DNA, the CDR3 is TGTGCCAGCAGCTTCGGTGGGACAGGGGGTCAAGAGACCCAGTACTTC.

This clone has a handful of counts. The chain is built from TRBV21-1 and TRBJ2-7; whether TRBD1, the table's D call, matches the DNA was not checked. TRBV21-1 counts as a pseudogene. The CDR3 has 20 amino acids. CDR3 residues: CASSTLWETGLIWGRWEQYF. CDR3 in DNA: TGTGCCAGCAGCACCCTTTGGGAGACAGGGCTAATCTGGGGCCGATGGGAGCAGTACTTC.

This clone was detected once. The chain is built from TRBV27 and TRBJ2-7; 9 positions agree with TRBD2. CDR3 length: 15 residues. The V and J ends lost 0 bases and 4 bases, in that order; junction bases with no gene match: 4. CDR1 MNHEY and CDR2 SMNVEV come from the germline V gene (reference sequence). The CDR3 coding sequence is TGTGCCAGCAGTTTATCGGCGGGAGGGCCGTACGAGCAGTACTTC. Its translation: CASSLSAGGPYEQYF.

This clone was seen a few times. The V call is TRBV13, the J call TRBJ2-6; possible D gene TRBD2, 6 bases. CDR3 length: 16 amino acids. V was trimmed by 5 bases and J by 1 base, leaving 12 bases between them. Germline lookup yields CDR1 PRHDT and CDR2 FYEKMQ (reference sequence). The CDR3 region is CASSPDAGSGANVLTF. CDR3 coding DNA: TGTGCCAGCAGCCCGGACGCGGGGTCTGGGGCCAACGTCCTGACTTTC.

The chain has TRBV6-5 and TRBJ1-5; D remains ambiguous. The ends were cut back, 6 bases at V and 6 bases at J, with 12 bases in the middle. CDR1 and CDR2 from the germline V gene are MNHEY and SVGAGI. The CDR3 has 13 residues. In DNA, the CDR3 is TGTGCCAGCAGCCTCTCAAACGGTCAGCCCCAGCATTTT. It encodes CASSLSNGQPQHF.

This chain connects TRBV6-6 to TRBJ1-1, with D uncertain. Trimming removed 6 bases from V and 7 bases from J, with 12 bases in between. Germline V CDR1 and CDR2: MNHNY, SVGAGI (reference sequence). The CDR3 spans 12 residues. Here the CDR3 reads CASSPGLGEAFF. CDR3 DNA sequence: TGTGCCAGCAGCCCGGGGTTGGGTGAAGCTTTCTTT.

In the case of this clone: The same CDR3 can be traced to other DNA sequences in this sample. The J gene is TRBJ2-7, the V gene TRBV7-9, with 9 nucleotides matching TRBD1. CDR3 length equals 12 residues. After removal of 4 bases from V and 6 bases from J, the junction contained 1 base not matched to a gene. The germline gives CDR1 SEHNR, CDR2 FQNEAQ (reference sequence). The CDR3 loop reads CASSSTGGEQYF. For the CDR3, the DNA is TGTGCCAGCAGCTCGACAGGGGGCGAGCAGTACTTC.

The sample holds a few counts of this clone. CDR3 nucleotide sequence: TGTGCCAGTAGTAGCGGGAGAGGGTCCTACAATGAGCAGTTCTTC. Its translation is CASSSGRGSYNEQFF. The chain has TRBV9 and TRBJ2-1; 9 nucleotides agree with TRBD2. This CDR3 is built from 15 residues. V lost 8 bases and J lost 1; bases outside the gene matches: 7. Germline V CDR1 and CDR2: SGDLS, YYNGEE.

This clone was detected a few times. This chain joins TRBV7-2 and TRBJ2-7, with D unresolved. Germline V gives CDR1 SGHTA, CDR2 FQGNSA. V dropped 5 bases and J dropped 3 bases, with 8 bases sitting between them. This CDR3 comprises 12 residues. CDR3 sequence reads: CASSLGYYEQYF. CDR3 nucleotide sequence: TGTGCCAGCAGCCTCGGGTACTACGAGCAGTACTTC.

The CDR3 nucleotides read TGTGCCAGCAGCTTACGGGGGGAAAACACCATATATTTT. Encoded protein: CASSLRGENTIYF. The chain carries TRBV13 and TRBJ1-3, with D maybe TRBD1 (5 bases). Trimming pared 2 bases from V and 6 bases from J, leaving 8 bases between. CDR1 is PRHDT, CDR2 FYEKMQ, per germline (reference sequence). This CDR3 region has 13 residues.

The chain recombines TRBV7-2 with TRBJ1-4; tentative D call: TRBD1 (6 bases). Germline assignment: CDR1 SGHTA and CDR2 FQGNSA. V dropped 4 bases and J dropped 8 bases, with 17 bases sitting between them. The CDR3 runs 15 residues. This CDR3 is CASSSIGGAEEKLFF. The CDR3 nucleotides are TGTGCCAGCAGCTCAATCGGGGGGGCGGAGGAAAAACTGTTTTTT.

This clone was seen once. J is TRBJ2-5 and V is TRBV6-5, with TRBD1 matching 8 bases. The J call is doubtful: the DNA matches TRBJ2-7 better. The CDR3 runs to 14 residues. CDR1 is MNHEY, CDR2 SVGAGI, per germline. This CDR3 reads CASRHGQGLDEQYF. CDR3 in DNA: TGTGCCAGCAGGCACGGACAGGGTCTAGACGAGCAGTACTTC.